This T cell receptor (beta chain) was recovered during a study of T-cell memory formation after mild COVID-19. Looking at the study overall: TCR clusters were mostly confined to one donor each. Study-level findings and limits: A second wave of clones peaked on day 37, and their SARS-CoV-2 specificity went unconfirmed.

The V end was cut by 5 bases, the J end by 6 bases, with 10 bases between. This CDR3 is 13 amino acids long. The germline V gene encodes CDR1 SNHLY and CDR2 FYNNEI. Remarks on this clonotype: Its cognate antigen is unknown.

Researchers used 5'RACE with constant-segment primers to make TCR alpha and TCR beta cDNA libraries that carry sample barcodes and UMIs. TCRdb reprocessed the 5' RACE reads via MiXCR and lists one record per CDR3 protein. The sample holds 380,000 or so distinct CDR3 sequences, roughly 13% seen once. The chain recombines TRBV2 with TRBJ2-2, with unresolved D. This clonotype was sampled from a man younger than 35 who had mild COVID-19 (a few samples of this study predate the infection). Cell type and time point are not known. The sequencing input was PBMCs or a T cell subset sorted from them (not recorded which). The CDR3 nucleotides are TGTGCCAGCAGTCCTAGTCTGCCCGGGGAGCTGTTTTTT. Residues: CASSPSLPGELFF.